These 25 T cell receptor beta chains were sequenced from one sample in a study of OX40 agonist ivuxolimab in advanced cancers. The assay was immunoSEQ multiplex PCR, and TCRdb's table has in-frame clones only and misses some. This table holds 85,000 to 120,000 clones, approximately 90% found once. Sequenced here: CD4+ or CD8+ T cells sorted from blood, sampled in a trial of the OX40 agonist ivuxolimab. These receptors all stem from an adult with an advanced solid tumor such as melanoma, head and neck, liver or kidney cancer.

This sequence joins TRBV7-2 and TRBJ2-1; D might be TRBD2 (6 bases). Trimming cost V 5 bases and J 6 bases, with 17 bases left between them. There are 15 residues in the CDR3. Looked up from germline, CDR1 is SGHTA and CDR2 is FQGNSA. CDR3 sequence: CASSPEGLGLNEQFF. DNA of the CDR3: TGTGCCAGCAGCCCGGAGGGGCTAGGGCTCAATGAGCAGTTCTTC.

V and J are TRBV9 and TRBJ1-1; 7 nucleotides align to TRBD1. With V trimmed by 3 bases and J by 7 bases, 12 bases remained unmatched. The CDR3 covers 15 residues. CDR1 is SGDLS and CDR2 is YYNGEE in the germline V gene. The CDR3 loop reads CASSAGQSERIEAFF. The CDR3 DNA reads TGTGCCAGCAGCGCGGGACAGTCGGAGAGAATTGAAGCTTTCTTT.

J is TRBJ2-7 and V is TRBV7-9, with 13 bases matching TRBD2. CDR3 length equals 14 residues. Germline assignment: CDR1 SEHNR and CDR2 FQNEAQ (reference sequence). The V and J ends lost 5 bases and 4 bases, in that order; junction bases with no gene match: 2. The CDR3 spells CASSRTSGGYEQYF. The CDR3 nucleotides are TGTGCCAGCAGCCGGACTAGCGGGGGTTACGAGCAGTACTTC.

CDR3 sequence (DNA): TGTGCCATCAGTTCATCGGCCAGGAGCTCTGGAAACACCATATATTTT. Amino acid sequence: CAISSSARSSGNTIYF. The V and J genes are TRBV10-3 and TRBJ1-3; D is uncertain. Germline-derived CDR1 and CDR2 are ENHRY and SYGVKD. V was pared by 5 bases and J by 0 bases, with 14 bases between. The CDR3 covers 16 residues.

This rearrangement joins TRBV7-3 to TRBJ2-1; 11 positions agree with TRBD2. After removal of 4 bases from V and 1 base from J, the junction contained 0 bases not matched to a gene. The CDR3 loop spans 15 amino acids. Germline V gene lookup returns CDR1 SGHTA and CDR2 FQGTGA. The CDR3 reads CASSSSGGSYNEQFF. Here the CDR3 DNA reads TGTGCCAGCAGCTCTAGCGGGGGGTCCTACAATGAGCAGTTCTTC.

This chain links TRBV28 with TRBJ1-6, with no clear D. CDR1 is MDHEN, CDR2 SYDVKM, per germline. The CDR3 is made up of 14 amino acids. V lost 7 bases, J lost 3 bases, and 10 bases lay in between. The DNA for the CDR3 is TGTGCCAGCAACGGTGCGGGCTATAATTCACCCCTCCACTTT. This gives the protein CASNGAGYNSPLHF.

V is TRBV5-1 and J is TRBJ2-5; 7 bases match TRBD1. Germline V CDR1 and CDR2: SGHRS, YFSETQ. The CDR3 consists of 13 residues. V was clipped by 5 bases and J by 4 bases; unmatched bases: 5. CDR3 nucleotides: TGCGCCAGCAGGGAGGACAGGAGAGAGACCCAGTACTTC. Translated, it gives CASREDRRETQYF.

The chain uses TRBV19 and TRBJ2-5; the match to TRBD2 covers 8 bases. The V and J ends lost 10 bases and 3 bases, in that order; junction bases with no gene match: 13. Germline V lookup: CDR1 LNHDA, CDR2 SQIVND (reference sequence). This CDR3 spans 15 amino acids. CDR3 in DNA: TGTGCCACCCTCGGGGGGGGCGCAGGGGAAGAGACCCAGTACTTC. Its protein is CATLGGGAGEETQYF.

V and J are TRBV6-1 and TRBJ2-5; 11 positions agree with TRBD2. Trimming took 7 bases from V and 6 from J; bases not matched to a gene: 10. The CDR3 spans 15 residues. The V gene's germline CDR1 is MNHNS and CDR2 SASEGT. CDR3 sequence: CASILGTSGPKTQYF. CDR3 nucleotide sequence: TGTGCCAGCATCTTGGGGACTAGCGGACCAAAGACCCAGTACTTC.

The chain links TRBV19 to TRBJ2-7; D gene unclear. CDR1 is LNHDA and CDR2 is SQIVND in the germline V gene (reference sequence). This CDR3 is built from 13 residues. V was trimmed by 4 bases and J by 2 bases, leaving 9 bases between them. CDR3 DNA sequence: TGTGCCAGTAGTAGGAGTCGTACCTACGAGCAGTACTTC. It codes for CASSRSRTYEQYF.

The chain uses TRBV6-6 and TRBJ1-2; D gene ambiguous. Germline values: CDR1 MNHNY, CDR2 SVGAGI (reference sequence). The CDR3 consists of 13 residues. V was clipped by 7 bases and J by 5 bases, with 14 bases between them. The CDR3 sequence: CASTAGPDYGYTF. The DNA of the CDR3 is TGTGCCAGCACCGCCGGACCCGATTATGGCTACACCTTC.

V and J are TRBV5-1 and TRBJ1-1; 8 nucleotides match TRBD1. Trimming removed 4 bases from V and 5 bases from J; junction bases left unmatched: 7. CDR3 length: 14 amino acids. Germline-derived CDR1 and CDR2 are SGHRS and YFSETQ. The CDR3 region has the DNA TGCGCCAGCAGCCCCGGACAGGGTGGGACTGAAGCTTTCTTT. Its translation: CASSPGQGGTEAFF. Together with reference TRBV5-1 and TRBJ1-1, the CDR3 gives the full variable domain: KAGVTQTPRYLIKTRGQQVTLSCSPISGHRSVSWYQQTPGQGLQFLFEYFSETQRNKGNFPGRFSGRQFSNSRSEMNVSTLELGDSALYLCASSPGQGGTEAFFGQGTRLTVV.

The gene calls are TRBV30 and TRBJ1-5; D gene ambiguous. Germline values: CDR1 GTSNPN, CDR2 SVGIG (reference sequence). V was cut by 2 bases and J by 0 bases, with 8 bases left in between. The CDR3 runs to 14 residues. The CDR3 DNA sequence: TGTGCCTGGAGTCACGGATATAGCAATCAGCCCCAGCATTTT. Translating it yields CAWSHGYSNQPQHF.

The gene calls are TRBV21-1 and TRBJ1-4; the table calls TRBD1, which could not be checked here. TRBV21-1 is a pseudogene locus. This CDR3 region has 12 residues. The DNA for the CDR3 is TGTGCCAGCAGCCAGACAGGGGGAAAACTGTTTTTT. Amino acid sequence: CASSQTGGKLFF.

The sample holds one count of this clone. The chain employs TRBV11-2 and TRBJ1-3; D gene unclear. The CDR3 covers 15 residues. Trimming removed 4 bases at V and 4 bases at J, with 14 bases between. The germline CDR1 and CDR2 sequences are SGHAT and FQNNGV. The CDR3 sequence is CASSSADRAGNTIYF. The CDR3 bases are TGTGCCAGCAGCTCCGCGGACCGGGCGGGAAACACCATATATTTT.

The genes are TRBV5-1 and TRBJ2-6, with 7 positions matching TRBD1. This CDR3 has 15 amino acids. V shed 4 bases, J shed 3 bases, and the junction held 4 bases outside the gene matches. From germline, CDR1 is SGHRS and CDR2 YFSETQ. CDR3: CASSLTGDGANVLTF. The DNA of the CDR3 is TGCGCCAGCAGCCTAACAGGGGATGGGGCCAACGTCCTGACTTTC.

The genes are TRBV27 and TRBJ1-2; D is uncertain. Looked up from germline, CDR1 is MNHEY and CDR2 is SMNVEV (reference sequence). This CDR3 region has 15 residues. With 4 bases removed from V and 1 base from J, the gap between germline ends came to 13 bases. CDR3 residues: CASSSKNRLNYGYTF. CDR3 bases: TGTGCCAGCAGTTCGAAAAATAGGCTTAACTATGGCTACACCTTC.

This chain uses TRBV5-1 with TRBJ2-3; 7 bases agree with TRBD1. This CDR3 has 14 residues. Germline CDR1 SGHRS, CDR2 YFSETQ. V lost 4 bases, J lost 2 bases, and 4 bases stayed unmatched. The CDR3 loop is CASSPGQVTDTQYF. As DNA, the CDR3 is TGCGCCAGCAGCCCAGGACAGGTCACAGATACGCAGTATTTT.

The J gene is TRBJ2-5, the V gene TRBV10-3, with 10 bases aligning to TRBD2. This CDR3 spans 13 amino acids. After removal of 11 bases from V and 7 bases from J, the junction contained 10 bases not matched to a gene. CDR1 ENHRY and CDR2 SYGVKD come from the germline V gene. For the CDR3, the DNA is TGTGCCTTGCGGACTAGCGGTGACGGGACCCAGTACTTC. Protein: CALRTSGDGTQYF.

This rearrangement joins TRBV2 to TRBJ2-1; D is perhaps TRBD1 or TRBD2 (5 bases each). CDR1 and CDR2 (germline): SNHLY, FYNNEI. Trimming took off 6 bases at V and 2 bases at J, with 11 bases between the two ends. The CDR3 contains 14 residues. The CDR3 coding sequence is TGTGCCAGCAGCAGGGACGGAGCCTACAATGAGCAGTTCTTC. Translated, it gives CASSRDGAYNEQFF. The full variable domain, its missing parts supplied by reference TRBV2 and TRBJ2-1, is EPEVTQTPSHQVTQMGQEVILRCVPISNHLYFYWYRQILGQKVEFLVSFYNNEISEKSEIFDDQFSVERPDGSNFTLKIRSTKLEDSAMYFCASSRDGAYNEQFFGPGTRLTVL.

The chain carries TRBV5-1 and TRBJ1-6; no clear D. CDR3 length equals 13 residues. V gave up 7 bases and J gave up 10 bases, with 15 bases separating them. Germline CDR1 SGHRS, CDR2 YFSETQ. The DNA for the CDR3 is TGCGCCAGCGGACCTATACCGGGGTCACCCCTCCACTTT. Protein: CASGPIPGSPLHF.

This chain joins TRBV5-1 and TRBJ1-2; D call uncertain. V lost 4 bases, J lost 5 bases, and 15 bases lay in between. The CDR3 covers 14 residues. Germline CDR1 reads SGHRS; CDR2 reads YFSETQ. The DNA for the CDR3 is TGCGCCAGCAGCCCGGGTGATTTTGGGTATGGCTACACCTTC. This translates into CASSPGDFGYGYTF.

The chain uses TRBV10-1 and TRBJ2-5, with 8 bases aligning to TRBD1. Unmatched junction bases numbered 12, after V lost 10 bases and J lost 5 bases. The CDR3 is 14 residues long. Germline values: CDR1 WNHNN, CDR2 SYGVQD (reference sequence). The CDR3 is CATLTGALGETQYF. The CDR3 DNA is TGCGCCACCTTGACAGGGGCCCTAGGGGAGACCCAGTACTTC.

The chain links TRBV28 to TRBJ2-1; D might be TRBD1 (7 bases). V shed 7 bases and J shed 8 bases, with 21 bases lying between them. The CDR3 is made up of 15 amino acids. The germline V gene has CDR1 MDHEN and CDR2 SYDVKM. CDR3 sequence (DNA): TGTGCCAGCATCTTGGCCGCAGGGGGGCCCGATGAGCAGTTCTTC. As protein: CASILAAGGPDEQFF.

This chain connects TRBV27 to TRBJ2-2; D is unresolved. Germline lookup yields CDR1 MNHEY and CDR2 SMNVEV (reference sequence). V gave up 7 bases and J gave up 8 bases, with 17 bases separating them. The CDR3 runs 14 residues. CDR3 sequence: CASKSGERPGELFF. CDR3 coding DNA: TGTGCCAGCAAGAGTGGTGAGCGCCCGGGGGAGCTGTTTTTT.